The clone carrying this TCR beta chain was picked up many times. PBMCs stemmed from 10 ml fresh peripheral blood. The ends lost 0 bases at V and 3 bases at J; junction bases unmatched: 8. Germline V gives CDR1 SGHAT, CDR2 FQNNGV. CDR3 size: 17 residues. The source of the sample is a study of T cells in Graves' hyperthyroidism and ophthalmopathy. Template material for amplifying TCR beta CDR3 regions consisted of RNA transcripts. An initial round of RT-PCR targeting the TCR CDR3 relied on the HTBI primer set. TCRdb re-derived calls from the multiplex PCR reads in MiXCR, one entry per CDR3 protein. In the table there are about 600,000 distinct CDR3 sequences, roughly 16% of which are singletons.

Input material: blood. The TCR comes from a middle-aged woman with Graves' ophthalmopathy. This chain uses TRBV11-2 with TRBJ2-5; 9 bases align to TRBD1. The CDR3 reads CASSLEGQGMIKETQYF. The CDR3 DNA is TGTGCCAGCAGCTTAGAGGGACAGGGAATGATCAAAGAGACCCAGTACTTC.